The 8 T cell receptor beta chains in this list originate from one sample, sequenced in a study of beta chain features in type 1 diabetes. Expressed TCRB transcripts were sequenced because the entire RNA isolate underwent reverse transcription. Assay used: immunoSEQ multiplex PCR; TCRdb lists only in-frame clones, some missing. Of about 350,000 clones in the sample, about 20% were seen once. Sequenced sample: naive CD4+ T cells from blood. The receptors here all came from a woman under 30 in good health.

Only a few counts were recorded for this clone. The chain carries TRBV2 and TRBJ1-2; the match to TRBD1 covers 10 bases. Germline CDR1 reads SNHLY; CDR2 reads FYNNEI. The CDR3 spans 14 residues. With V trimmed by 3 bases and J by 8 bases, 6 bases remained unmatched. The CDR3 spells CASSDRDRGGGYTF. The CDR3 nucleotides are TGTGCCAGCAGTGACCGGGACAGGGGAGGAGGCTACACCTTC.

This clone was recorded a few times. In DNA form, the CDR3 reads TGTGCCAGCAGCTTAGGGGGGTCTAGCGGGAGGAGGATTCAGTACTTC. It specifies CASSLGGSSGRRIQYF. This chain uses TRBV7-9 with TRBJ2-4, with 11 bases matching TRBD2. Germline CDR1 and CDR2: SEHNR and FQNEAQ (reference sequence). This CDR3 region has 16 residues. J gave up 10 bases and V 1 base, and 9 bases lay outside the gene matches.

V gene TRBV28 combines with J gene TRBJ2-3; TRBD1 agrees at 8 bases. Germline V gene lookup returns CDR1 MDHEN and CDR2 SYDVKM. V lost 11 bases and J lost 3; bases outside the gene matches: 7. This CDR3 comprises 13 residues. The DNA of the CDR3 is TGTGCCGGGCTACGGACAGGGACAGATACGCAGTATTTT. This codes for CAGLRTGTDTQYF.

This rearrangement joins TRBV19 to TRBJ2-1, with 10 positions matching TRBD1. Trimming at V came to 7 bases and at J to 7 bases, leaving 4 bases not matched to a gene. The CDR3 has 13 residues. CDR1 and CDR2 (germline): LNHDA, SQIVND (reference sequence). The CDR3 sequence: CASTRDRGNEQFF. CDR3 sequence (DNA): TGTGCCAGTACCAGGGACAGGGGAAATGAGCAGTTCTTC.

Only a few counts were recorded for this clone. This rearrangement joins TRBV25-1 to TRBJ2-4, with 8 nucleotides matching TRBD2. The CDR3 runs 15 residues. The V segment lost 5 bases and the J segment 1 base; nucleotides outside the gene matches: 4. Germline V gene lookup returns CDR1 MGHDK and CDR2 SYGVNS. CDR3 bases: TGTGCCAGCAGTCCGGGGGGGAGTGCCAAAAACATTCAGTACTTC. Translating gives CASSPGGSAKNIQYF. The variable domain in full, completed from reference TRBV25-1 and TRBJ2-4, reads EADIYQTPRYLVIGTGKKITLECSQTMGHDKMYWYQQDPGMELHLIHYSYGVNSTEKGDLSSESTVSRIRTEHFPLTLESARPSHTSQYLCASSPGGSAKNIQYFGAGTRLSVL.

This clone was counted a few times. This chain links TRBV30 with TRBJ1-4, with D maybe TRBD1 (6 bases). This CDR3 comprises 17 residues. Germline-derived CDR1 and CDR2 are GTSNPN and SVGIG (reference sequence). Trimming removed 0 bases at V and 0 bases at J, with 14 bases between. The CDR3 coding sequence is TGTGCCTGGAGTGTGGGGGAGACAGGCCCAACTAATGAAAAACTGTTTTTT. It codes for CAWSVGETGPTNEKLFF.

The V call is TRBV7-9, the J call TRBJ2-1, with a weak D call TRBD1 (5 bases). V shed 1 base and J shed 16 bases, with 14 bases lying between them. There are 12 residues in the CDR3. Per germline, CDR1 SEHNR and CDR2 FQNEAQ (reference sequence). The CDR3 DNA sequence: TGTGCCAGCAGCTTAGAAATAGGGGAAGAATTCTTC. Translation gives CASSLEIGEEFF.

This clone was seen only a few times. The chain recombines TRBV2 with TRBJ2-5, with 12 bases identical to TRBD2. Germline loops: CDR1 SNHLY, CDR2 FYNNEI. The CDR3 has 17 residues. Trimming took 6 bases from V and 3 from J; bases not matched to a gene: 11. The CDR3 nucleotides are TGTGCCAGCAGGAGACTAGCGGGGGTCCTGGGAGAAGAGACCCAGTACTTC. This gives the protein CASRRLAGVLGEETQYF.